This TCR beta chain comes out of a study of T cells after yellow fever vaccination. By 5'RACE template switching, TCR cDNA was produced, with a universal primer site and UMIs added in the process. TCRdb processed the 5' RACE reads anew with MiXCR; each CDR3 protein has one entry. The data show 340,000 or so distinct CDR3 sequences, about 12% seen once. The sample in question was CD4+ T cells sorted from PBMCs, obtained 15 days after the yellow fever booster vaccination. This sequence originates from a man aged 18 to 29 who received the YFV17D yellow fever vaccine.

In DNA, the CDR3 is TGTGCCAGCAGTCCGCTCCCGGACAGGGAACCCTACGAGCAGTACGTC. It specifies CASSPLPDREPYEQYV. The chain has TRBV7-9 and TRBJ2-7, with 8 bases lining up with TRBD1. The CDR3 is 16 amino acids. CDR1 and CDR2 from the germline V gene are SEHNR and FQNEAQ (reference sequence). V was clipped by 6 bases and J by 2 bases; unmatched bases: 12.